The rows below give T cell receptor beta chains drawn from one sample of a study of blood T cell repertoires in COVID-19. TCRdb's copy holds only in-frame clones and misses some; the assay was immunoSEQ multiplex PCR. The sample shows 250,000 or so clones, around nine tenths of them seen only once. Material for sequencing was PBMCs or T cells enriched from blood (not recorded which). Receptors were obtained from a woman in her fifties or sixties who had recovered from COVID-19. CDR3s include the opening cysteine and the closing phenylalanine or tryptophan. A D gene is named only where the DNA matches it firmly. Where a row states a size, it is once, few, many or the class of an expanded clone; other rows omit it.

D gene	clone size	V gene	J gene	CDR3 DNA	CDR3 protein
NA	NA	TRBV7-2	TRBJ1-6	TGTGCCAGCAGCTTAGCTCTCAGCGGGACAAAACAAAATTCACCCCTCCACTTT	CASSLALSGTKQNSPLHF
NA	NA	TRBV11-2	TRBJ2-1	TGTGCCAGCAGCTTAGTGTTAGCGACCTACAATGAGCAGTTCTTC	CASSLVLATYNEQFF
NA	NA	TRBV3-1/TRBV3-2	TRBJ2-7	TGTGCCAGCAGCCAAGGGGAGAGTATCTACGAGCAGTACTTC	CASSQGESIYEQYF
TRBD2	NA	TRBV29-1	TRBJ2-3	TGCAGCGTTGTTGCGGGAGCTTTATTAGATACGCAGTATTTT	CSVVAGALLDTQYF
TRBD2	NA	TRBV27	TRBJ2-7	TGTGCCAGCAGCGGACTAGCGACGCCCTACGAGCAGTACTTC	CASSGLATPYEQYF
NA	NA	TRBV5-5	TRBJ1-3	TGTGCCAGCAGCCCGAACCTAGTCGGAAACACCATATATTTT	CASSPNLVGNTIYF
NA	NA	TRBV6-6	TRBJ1-2	TGTGCCAGCAGTCGACAGATCTTCTATGGCTACACCTTC	CASSRQIFYGYTF
NA	NA	TRBV23-1	TRBJ2-5	TGCGCCAGCAGTCAATCGAGGGCAGGGGAAGCCCAAGAGACCCAGTACTTC	CASSQSRAGEAQETQYF
TRBD2	NA	TRBV28	TRBJ2-3	TGTGCCAGCAGTTTACGCTACTCAGCGGGAACCACAGATACGCAGTATTTT	CASSLRYSAGTTDTQYF
NA	NA	TRBV24-1	TRBJ2-5	TGTGCCACCAGTGACGCAGGGAAACACCAAGAGACCCAGTACTTC	CATSDAGKHQETQYF
NA	NA	TRBV19	TRBJ1-5	TGTGCCAGTAGTAAACAAAATAGCAATCAGCCCCAGCATTTT	CASSKQNSNQPQHF
NA	NA	TRBV28	TRBJ1-4	TGTGCCAGCAGCCCCGGGACAACTAATGAAAAACTGTTTTTT	CASSPGTTNEKLFF
NA	NA	TRBV11-3	TRBJ2-7	TGTGCCAGCAGCCGGCGGTACGAGCAGTACTTC	CASSRRYEQYF
NA	NA	TRBV28	TRBJ2-7	TGTGCCAGCAGTTTAGGTACCCCAGTAAGGACACTCACCAACTACGAGCAGTACTTC	CASSLGTPVRTLTNYEQYF
TRBD1	NA	TRBV5-4	TRBJ1-1	TGTGCCAGCAGCCCCCGGGACAGGCACACTGAAGCTTTCTTT	CASSPRDRHTEAFF
NA	NA	TRBV6-5	TRBJ1-5	TGTGCCAGCAGCACGGGGGGGTCTAGCAATCAGCCCCAGCATTTT	CASSTGGSSNQPQHF
TRBD2	NA	TRBV27	TRBJ2-7	TGTGCCAGCAGGACTAGCGGGAGGGCCCACGAGCAGTACTTC	CASRTSGRAHEQYF
TRBD1	NA	TRBV14	TRBJ2-6	TGTGCCAGCAGCCCCCTTCGGACAGGGGGCACTAGGGCTGGGGCCAACGTCCTGACTTTC	CASSPLRTGGTRAGANVLTF
TRBD1	NA	TRBV5-1	TRBJ1-1	TGCGCCAGCAGCTTGGGAGGGGGCGCAGATAGCACTGAAGCTTTCTTT	CASSLGGGADSTEAFF
NA	once	TRBV30	TRBJ1-4	TGTGCCTGGAGTGGGAGTTATGAAAAACTGTTTTTT	CAWSGSYEKLFF
NA	once	TRBV19	TRBJ1-3	TGTGCCAGTAGTAGCGGGATATCTGGAAACACCATATATTTT	CASSSGISGNTIYF
TRBD1	NA	TRBV28	TRBJ1-5	TGTGCCAGCAGCCGTACAGGGGTAGGAAATCAGCCCCAGCATTTT	CASSRTGVGNQPQHF
NA	few	TRBV18	TRBJ2-3	TGTGCCAGCTCACCACCGTCTATGAGCACAGATACGCAGTATTTT	CASSPPSMSTDTQYF
NA	NA	TRBV6-2/TRBV6-3	TRBJ1-5	TGTGCCAGCAGTTTTAGACAGTTGAGCAATCAGCCCCAGCATTTT	CASSFRQLSNQPQHF
NA	NA	TRBV11-1	TRBJ1-1	TGTGCCAGCAGCTCCACTCTAACCACAGGGAACACTGAAGCTTTCTTT	CASSSTLTTGNTEAFF
NA	NA	TRBV15	TRBJ2-4	TGTGCCACCAGCAGAGGGGGCAGCGAGGCCAAAAACATTCAGTACTTC	CATSRGGSEAKNIQYF
NA	NA	TRBV28	TRBJ2-4	TGTGCCAGCAGTTGGATGCTCACAGCCCGGGGAAACATTCAGTACTTC	CASSWMLTARGNIQYF
NA	NA	TRBV11-2	TRBJ2-7	TGTGCCACCCATCAATCGGGGACCTACGAGCAGTACTTC	CATHQSGTYEQYF
TRBD2	once	TRBV2	TRBJ2-7	TGTGCCAGCAGTTCTAGCGGGCTGAGCTCCTACGAGCAGTACTTC	CASSSSGLSSYEQYF
NA	once	TRBV29-1	TRBJ2-1	TGCAGCGTTTCCTTCTATGAGCAGTTCTTC	CSVSFYEQFF
TRBD2	NA	TRBV5-4	TRBJ2-3	TGTGCCAGCAGCCCACTAGCGGGAGGTTCAACAGATACGCAGTATTTT	CASSPLAGGSTDTQYF
NA	NA	TRBV5-4	TRBJ1-2	TGTGCCAGCAGCTTGATAGGCAGGGAGGTATCTCGGGGCTACACCTTC	CASSLIGREVSRGYTF
TRBD2	NA	TRBV6-6	TRBJ2-3	TGTGCCAGCAGCCCGGGGGGGGCGGGAGGAGATACGCAGTATTTT	CASSPGGAGGDTQYF
NA	NA	TRBV5-1	TRBJ2-7	TGCGCCAGCAGCTTGGACCAGTTCCTGCAGTACTTC	CASSLDQFLQYF
NA	few	TRBV7-9	TRBJ1-2	TGTGCCAGCAGCCCATTAACCGGGACATCCACTGGCTACACCTTC	CASSPLTGTSTGYTF
NA	NA	TRBV28	TRBJ2-1	TGTGCCAGCAGTTTATTCCAGGGTTATGAGCAGTTCTTC	CASSLFQGYEQFF
NA	NA	TRBV7-9	TRBJ2-5	TGTGCCAGCAGCCCTAGCGGACAGAGCCAAGAGACCCAGTACTTC	CASSPSGQSQETQYF